This T cell receptor (beta chain) appears in the sequencing data of a study of cytomegalovirus exposure and HLA in healthy donors. Study-wide results and caveats: Likely technical artifact: a cluster of highly shared sequence variants. The number of N-insertions in an Asian-associated ancestry cluster was reportedly below the approximately 690-donor mean in a later analysis. Most of the CMV-associated TCR beta chains (in a later analysis) appeared to be HLA-restricted.

Healthy bone marrow donors made up the donors. Trimming at V came to 3 bases and at J to 0 bases, leaving 2 bases not matched to a gene. The V gene's germline CDR1 is SGHTS and CDR2 YDEGEE. This CDR3 comprises 14 residues. As concerns this clone: The antigen remains unidentified.

60 Vbeta and 13 Jbeta primers were used in PCR. Here immunoSEQ multiplex PCR was the method, and the copy in TCRdb shows in-frame clones only, minus some. The sample includes under 200,000 clones. The J gene is TRBJ1-2, the V gene TRBV5-8, with 7 nucleotides matching TRBD1. The sequencing input was PBMCs. The receptor comes from a woman aged 18-35 years in good health and CMV-seropositive. The CDR3 sequence: CASSSQGANYGYTF. In nucleotides, the CDR3 is TGTGCCAGCAGCTCTCAGGGGGCTAACTATGGCTACACCTTC.